This T cell receptor beta chain is drawn from a study of T cell responses to AZD1222 COVID-19 vaccine (dated by TCRdb to about 2021). Regarding the study in general: TCR sequencing covered over 230 trial participants: approximately 200 given two doses of AZD1222 and approximately 26 given two doses of MenACWY control vaccine. Trial participants were enrolled into age subgroups of 18-55, 56-69 and 70-plus years, which contained around 150, 28 and 57 TCR-sequenced participants, respectively.

The time point label, as the study defines it: about 28 days (+/-7) after the second vaccine dose. The intended sense of this specimen's treatment or condition label: meningococcal conjugate vaccine given as trial control. Vaccinee samples were obtained from the UK trials COV001 and COV002, which included a single-blind randomized controlled phase 2/3 trial of AZD1222 (ChAdOx1 nCoV-19) in healthy adults. For TCRbeta chain sequencing, PBMC samples were collected from trial participants at day 0 and at day 28 after the second dose. The CDR3 regions of human TCRbeta chains were analyzed by immunosequencing. The paper's data handling went like this. TCRs in the repertoires were matched against a reference library of SARS-CoV-2-specific TCRs that had been generated with the MIRA antigen-specificity platform. Breadth was defined as the fraction of unique TCRs that were SARS-CoV-2-associated. Depth was defined as the fraction of total T cells that were SARS-CoV-2-associated. Using the MIRA data, each spike-specific TCR was mapped to the spike region that the TCR reacts to and placed in a CD4 or CD8 class. Log10-transformed breadth and depth values were compared by one-way ANOVA with Sidak's multiple comparisons tests. TCRdb carries this immuneACCESS record with in-frame sequences only. Its versions omit some clonotypes, under half of them owing to an unresolved V gene in the studies checked, with the rest unexplained. V, J and clone size reflect that table, while D and trimming were determined from the DNA. The sample includes about 39,000 clones, with roughly 85% observed a single time. The ten largest clonotypes hold more than 20% of the sample.

The paper's findings and limits, for the study overall: The whole spike protein was spanned by vaccine-associated CD4 TCRs, and dominant responses were seen in regions 160-218 and 743-854. Nearly half of unique spike-specific TCRs reportedly recognized epitopes outside regions mutated in the B.1.351 and B.1.1.7 variants. Conclusions about previously exposed vaccinees were limited because only a handful of AZD1222 recipients were SARS-CoV-2 seropositive at baseline. Because no day 14 peak-response samples were available, repertoires were characterized only after the peak T cell response. The 56-69-year group was small, and its depth increase did not reach significance, likely because of low power. After two AZD1222 doses, both the breadth and the depth of spike-specific TCRs were significantly higher than at day 0 and than in MenACWY recipients. Participants were mostly white British, with more females than males. The authors suggested clonal diversity may have been underestimated.

As to this clone: No cognate antigen has been identified for it. There are no base qualities to consult, and no much larger clone falls within one base.

The sample here was peripheral blood, taken 28 days after the second dose of the MenACWY control vaccine. This clonotype originated in an adult who received the MenACWY meningococcal vaccine as a control.

The CDR3 region has the sequence CASSDPGQPYF. The nucleotide sequence is given as TGTGCCAGCAGTGATCCGGGACAGCCTTACTTC. The rearranged chain carries TRBV2 and TRBJ2-5, with 7 bases matching TRBD1. CDR1 SNHLY and CDR2 FYNNEI were looked up in the germline V gene. Reading from cysteine to phenylalanine, the CDR3 counts 11 amino acids. The CDR3 DNA has 33 bases and is translated from base 1. V is pruned by 3 bases and J by 14 bases, leaving 6 bases of the junction without a gene match.